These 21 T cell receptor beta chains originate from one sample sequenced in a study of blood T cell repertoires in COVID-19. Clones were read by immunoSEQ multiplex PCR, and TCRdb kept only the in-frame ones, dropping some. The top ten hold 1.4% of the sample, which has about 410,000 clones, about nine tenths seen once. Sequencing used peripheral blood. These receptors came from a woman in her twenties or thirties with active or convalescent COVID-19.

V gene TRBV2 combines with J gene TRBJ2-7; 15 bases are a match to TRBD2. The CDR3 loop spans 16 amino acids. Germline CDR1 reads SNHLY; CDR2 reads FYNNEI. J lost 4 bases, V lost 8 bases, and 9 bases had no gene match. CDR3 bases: TGTGCCAGCGCGGGACTAGCGGGAGGAAACGGGTACGAGCAGTACTTC. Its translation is CASAGLAGGNGYEQYF.

The CDR3 region has the DNA TGCAGTGCTAGTCCGCTTGAGGGAGTGGAGACCCAGTACTTC. This encodes CSASPLEGVETQYF. The V call is TRBV20-1, the J call TRBJ2-5; D is perhaps TRBD2 (5 bases). The CDR3 extends over 14 amino acids. Germline loops: CDR1 DFQATT, CDR2 SNEGSKA (reference sequence). The V and J ends lost 3 bases and 5 bases respectively, with 16 bases between them.

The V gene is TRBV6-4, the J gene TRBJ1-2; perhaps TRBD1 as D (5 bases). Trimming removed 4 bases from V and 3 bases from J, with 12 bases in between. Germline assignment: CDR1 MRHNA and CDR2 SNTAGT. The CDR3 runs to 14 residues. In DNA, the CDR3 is TGTGCCAGCAGTGGCGCAGGGTTGCACTATGGCTACACCTTC. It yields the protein CASSGAGLHYGYTF.

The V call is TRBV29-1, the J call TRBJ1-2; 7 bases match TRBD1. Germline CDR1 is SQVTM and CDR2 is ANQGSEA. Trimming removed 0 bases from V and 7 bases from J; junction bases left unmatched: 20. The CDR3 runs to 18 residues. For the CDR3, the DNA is TGCAGCGTTGAAGAGCCCCAGGGTCAGACAGGGATAAGGGGTGGCTACACCTTC. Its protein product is CSVEEPQGQTGIRGGYTF.

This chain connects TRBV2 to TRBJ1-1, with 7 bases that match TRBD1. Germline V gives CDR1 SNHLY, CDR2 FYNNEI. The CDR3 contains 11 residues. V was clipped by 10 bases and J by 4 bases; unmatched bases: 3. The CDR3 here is CATRGSTEAFF. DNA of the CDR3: TGTGCCACCAGGGGGAGCACTGAAGCTTTCTTT.

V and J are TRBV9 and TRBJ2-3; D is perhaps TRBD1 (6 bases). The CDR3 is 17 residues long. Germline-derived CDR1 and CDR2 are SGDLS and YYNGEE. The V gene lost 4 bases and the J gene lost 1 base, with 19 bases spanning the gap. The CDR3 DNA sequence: TGTGCCAGCAGCCCCCAAACAGGGTTGGGGGGCACAGATACGCAGTATTTT. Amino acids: CASSPQTGLGGTDTQYF.

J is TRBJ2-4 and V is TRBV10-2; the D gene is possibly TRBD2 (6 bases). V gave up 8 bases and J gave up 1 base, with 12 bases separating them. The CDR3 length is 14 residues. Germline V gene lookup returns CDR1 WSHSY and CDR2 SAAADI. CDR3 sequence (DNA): TGCGCCAGCGCTAAAGGAGGGGCCAAAAACATTCAGTACTTC. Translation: CASAKGGAKNIQYF.

CDR3 nucleotide sequence: TGCAGTAGTGCGGGACAGGAGCAGTTCTTC. Protein: CSSAGQEQFF. This chain connects TRBV20-1 to TRBJ2-1; D is possibly TRBD1 (7 bases). The CDR3 covers 10 residues. Germline lookup yields CDR1 DFQATT and CDR2 SNEGSKA (reference sequence). V lost 8 bases to trimming and J lost 10 bases, with 12 bases between them.

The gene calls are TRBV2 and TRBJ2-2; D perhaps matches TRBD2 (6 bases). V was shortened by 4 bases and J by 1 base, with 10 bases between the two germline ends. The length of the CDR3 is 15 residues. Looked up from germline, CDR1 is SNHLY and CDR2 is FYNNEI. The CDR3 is CASSVLGGNTGELFF. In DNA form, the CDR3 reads TGTGCCAGCAGTGTTTTGGGAGGGAACACCGGGGAGCTGTTTTTT.

The CDR3 sequence: CAISERTADAYGYTF. In nucleotides, the CDR3 is TGTGCCATCAGTGAGCGGACAGCGGATGCCTATGGCTACACCTTC. The chain couples TRBV10-3 to TRBJ1-2; D may be TRBD1 (6 bases). Trimming removed 2 bases at V and 4 bases at J, with 14 bases between. CDR3 length equals 15 residues. CDR1 and CDR2 (germline): ENHRY, SYGVKD.

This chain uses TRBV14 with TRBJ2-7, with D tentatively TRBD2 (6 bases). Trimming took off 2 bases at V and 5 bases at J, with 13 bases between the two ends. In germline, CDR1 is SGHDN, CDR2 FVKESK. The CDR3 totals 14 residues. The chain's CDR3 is CASSQQGRWDEQYF. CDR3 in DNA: TGTGCCAGCAGCCAACAAGGGAGGTGGGACGAGCAGTACTTC.

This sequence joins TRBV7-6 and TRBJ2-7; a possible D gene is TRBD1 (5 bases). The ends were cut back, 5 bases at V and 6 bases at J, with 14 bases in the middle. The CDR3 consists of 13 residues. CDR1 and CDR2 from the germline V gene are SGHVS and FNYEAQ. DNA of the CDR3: TGTGCCAGCAGCCCGTCTGGGGCCGCCGAGCAGTACTTC. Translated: CASSPSGAAEQYF.

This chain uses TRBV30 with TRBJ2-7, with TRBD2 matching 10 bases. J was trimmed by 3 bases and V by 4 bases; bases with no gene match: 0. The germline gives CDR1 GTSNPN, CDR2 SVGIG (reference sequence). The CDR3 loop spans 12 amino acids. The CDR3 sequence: CAWTSGSYEQYF. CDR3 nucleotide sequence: TGTGCCTGGACTAGCGGGAGCTACGAGCAGTACTTC.

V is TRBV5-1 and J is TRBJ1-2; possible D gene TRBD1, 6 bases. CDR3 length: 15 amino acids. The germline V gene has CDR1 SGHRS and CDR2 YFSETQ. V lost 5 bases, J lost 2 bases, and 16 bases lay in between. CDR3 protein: CASSQQGRANYGYTF. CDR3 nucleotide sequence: TGCGCCAGCAGTCAGCAGGGGAGGGCAAACTATGGCTACACCTTC.

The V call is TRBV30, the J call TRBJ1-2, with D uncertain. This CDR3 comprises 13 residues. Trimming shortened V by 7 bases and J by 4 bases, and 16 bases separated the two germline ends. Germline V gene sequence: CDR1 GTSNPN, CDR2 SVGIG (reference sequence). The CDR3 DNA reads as TGTGCCTCTTGGACTCCTGGGCTCTATGGCTACACCTTC. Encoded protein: CASWTPGLYGYTF.

The CDR3 DNA reads as TGTGCCAGCAGCTTAGGCAGGACAGACCATGGCTACACCTTC. This sequence encodes CASSLGRTDHGYTF. The chain joins TRBV7-9 to TRBJ1-2; possible D gene TRBD1, 6 bases. The CDR3 has 14 amino acids. V lost 1 base and J lost 6, with 12 bases in between. Per the germline V gene, CDR1 is SEHNR and CDR2 is FQNEAQ (reference sequence).

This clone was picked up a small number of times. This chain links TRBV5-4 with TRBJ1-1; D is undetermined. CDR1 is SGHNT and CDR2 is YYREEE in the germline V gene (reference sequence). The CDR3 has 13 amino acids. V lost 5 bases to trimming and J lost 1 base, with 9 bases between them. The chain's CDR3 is CASSLQENTEAFF. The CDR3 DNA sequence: TGTGCCAGCAGTCTTCAGGAGAACACTGAAGCTTTCTTT.

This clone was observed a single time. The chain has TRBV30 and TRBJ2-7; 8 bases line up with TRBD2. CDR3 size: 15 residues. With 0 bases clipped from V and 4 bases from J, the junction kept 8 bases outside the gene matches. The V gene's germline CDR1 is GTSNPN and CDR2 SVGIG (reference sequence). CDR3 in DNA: TGTGCCTGGAGTGTACTTTTTAGCGGGAAGTACGAGCAGTACTTC. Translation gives CAWSVLFSGKYEQYF.

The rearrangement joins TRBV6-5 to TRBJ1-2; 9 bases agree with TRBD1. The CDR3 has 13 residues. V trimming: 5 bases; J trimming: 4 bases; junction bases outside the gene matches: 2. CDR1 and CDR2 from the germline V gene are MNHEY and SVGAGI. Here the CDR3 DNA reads TGTGCCAGCAGTACAGGGGGCGGCTATGGCTACACCTTC. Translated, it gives CASSTGGGYGYTF.

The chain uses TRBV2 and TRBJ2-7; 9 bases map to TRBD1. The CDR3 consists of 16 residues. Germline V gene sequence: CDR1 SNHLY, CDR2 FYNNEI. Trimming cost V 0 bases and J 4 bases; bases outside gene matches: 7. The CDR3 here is CASSEALGQGSYEQYF. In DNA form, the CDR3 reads TGTGCCAGCAGTGAAGCGCTGGGACAGGGTTCTTACGAGCAGTACTTC.

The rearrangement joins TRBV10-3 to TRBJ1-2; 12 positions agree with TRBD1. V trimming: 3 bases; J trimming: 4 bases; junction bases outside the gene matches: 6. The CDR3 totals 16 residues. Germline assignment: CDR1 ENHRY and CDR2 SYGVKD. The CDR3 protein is CAISDSRDRGPYGYTF. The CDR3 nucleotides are TGTGCCATCAGTGACTCACGGGACAGGGGGCCCTATGGCTACACCTTC.